One and the same sample provided the 23 T cell receptor beta chains below, sequenced in a study of T cell responses to AZD1222 COVID-19 vaccine. The data were produced by immunoSEQ multiplex PCR, yet TCRdb's version contains in-frame clones alone and is incomplete. The sample records about 150,000 clones, roughly nine tenths being singletons. The specimen comprised peripheral blood, sampled on day 0 of AZD1222 vaccination. These receptors all come from an adult in good health.

The chain uses TRBV11-2 and TRBJ1-3, with D hard to call. CDR3 length equals 16 residues. Germline assignment: CDR1 SGHAT and CDR2 FQNNGV. Trimming cost V 1 base and J 0 bases, with 10 bases left between them. CDR3 protein: CASSLGGVYSGNTIYF. Here the CDR3 DNA reads TGTGCCAGCAGCTTAGGCGGCGTATACTCTGGAAACACCATATATTTT.

The V call is TRBV11-3, the J call TRBJ1-2; D is possibly TRBD1 (6 bases). V was pared by 5 bases and J by 2 bases, with 18 bases between. This CDR3 region has 16 residues. The germline V gene has CDR1 SGHNT and CDR2 YENEEA. CDR3 coding DNA: TGTGCCAGCAGCCCCGGGGGGGGGCAGAAGAACTATGGCTACACCTTC. It yields the protein CASSPGGGQKNYGYTF.

This clone appeared many times. The rearrangement links TRBV14 to TRBJ2-7; TRBD1 is a possible D gene (5 bases). The CDR3 runs to 16 residues. Trimming left V 5 bases short and J 5 bases short, with 22 bases between. Germline lookup yields CDR1 SGHDN and CDR2 FVKESK. The CDR3 spells CASSSFSSGKVHEQYF. The CDR3 nucleotides read TGTGCCAGCAGCTCGTTTTCTTCAGGGAAAGTCCACGAGCAGTACTTC.

This CDR3 is CASSYPARAQPQHF. CDR3 nucleotide sequence: TGTGCCAGCAGTTACCCAGCCCGGGCTCAGCCCCAGCATTTT. This chain links TRBV6-2 or TRBV6-3 with TRBJ1-5; D unclear. Germline CDR1 MNHEY, CDR2 SVGEGT. CDR3 size: 14 residues. With 2 bases removed from V and 6 bases from J, the gap between germline ends came to 11 bases.

J is TRBJ1-4 and V is TRBV15, with D possibly TRBD1 on 6 matching bases. The germline gives CDR1 LNHNV, CDR2 YYDKDF (reference sequence). Between the trimmed V and J ends, which lost 8 bases and 1 base, there was a span of 17 bases. This CDR3 has 16 amino acids. The CDR3 is CATRRRGGETNEKLFF. CDR3 coding DNA: TGTGCCACCCGCCGGCGAGGGGGGGAAACTAATGAAAAACTGTTTTTT.

This rearrangement joins TRBV28 to TRBJ1-1, with D unclear. This CDR3 has 13 residues. V lost 7 bases, J lost 4 bases, and 13 bases lay in between. The germline V gene has CDR1 MDHEN and CDR2 SYDVKM. In DNA form, the CDR3 reads TGTGCCAGCACCCCTCAGGTGGGCACTGAAGCTTTCTTT. It codes for CASTPQVGTEAFF.

DNA of the CDR3: TGTGCCAGCAGCCCAAGGCTAGGGGCTCGGGAGCAGTACTTC. Residues: CASSPRLGAREQYF. The chain is built from TRBV14 and TRBJ2-7; tentatively, D is TRBD1 (5 bases). Germline CDR1 is SGHDN and CDR2 is FVKESK. V was clipped by 4 bases and J by 7 bases, with 17 bases between them. CDR3 length: 14 residues.

As for this clone: The junction and the germline gene differ at one end; a read error may be behind it. The gene calls are TRBV28 and TRBJ1-2; possible D gene TRBD1, 5 bases. The CDR3 is made up of 11 amino acids. CDR1 and CDR2 from the germline V gene are MDHEN and SYDVKM. The CDR3 here is CASSLGWGTYF. Written as DNA, the CDR3 is TGTGCCAGCAGTTTAGGGTGGGGGACCTACTTC.

This sequence joins TRBV11-3 and TRBJ2-7, with 9 nucleotides matching TRBD2. Germline loops: CDR1 SGHNT, CDR2 YENEEA. The CDR3 sequence is 15 residues long. V gave up 1 base and J gave up 4 bases; unmatched junction bases: 5. CDR3 DNA sequence: TGTGCCAGCAGCTTAGGCACTAGCGGGCTTTACGAGCAGTACTTC. Protein product: CASSLGTSGLYEQYF.

The chain has TRBV7-9 and TRBJ2-5; D is unresolved. Germline V gene lookup returns CDR1 SEHNR and CDR2 FQNEAQ (reference sequence). The CDR3 consists of 16 residues. Between the trimmed V and J ends, which lost 5 bases and 2 bases, there was a span of 18 bases. The CDR3 DNA reads as TGTGCCAGCAGCCCCCAAAGGGAACGCCCGCAAGAGACCCAGTACTTC. Amino acid sequence: CASSPQRERPQETQYF. The full variable domain, with the rest looked up from reference TRBV7-9 and TRBJ2-5, is DTGVSQNPRHKITKRGQNVTFRCDPISEHNRLYWYRQTLGQGPEFLTYFQNEAQLEKSRLLSDRFSAERPKGSFSTLEIQRTEQGDSAMYLCASSPQRERPQETQYFGPGTRLLVL.

This chain connects TRBV19 to TRBJ1-3; D is unclear. V lost 6 bases, J lost 13 bases, and 22 bases lay in between. The CDR3 is 14 residues long. The germline V gene has CDR1 LNHDA and CDR2 SQIVND (reference sequence). CDR3 sequence (DNA): TGTGCCAGTAGCACGGCCGCTGAAGACACCAGGATATATTTT. Protein: CASSTAAEDTRIYF.

In this sample, this clone turned up a few times. V usage is TRBV7-3 and J usage is TRBJ2-5, with a possible D match to TRBD1 (5 bases). The germline CDR1 and CDR2 sequences are SGHTA and FQGTGA. There are 15 residues in the CDR3. V lost 7 bases, J lost 3 bases, and 18 bases lay in between. In nucleotides, the CDR3 is TGTGCCAGCACTAGTCTCGGGCAGGGTAAAGAGACCCAGTACTTC. It yields the protein CASTSLGQGKETQYF.

For this clone: The junction and the germline gene differ at one end; a read error may be behind it. V is TRBV6-5 and J is TRBJ2-6, with D hard to call. CDR1 is MNHEY, CDR2 SVGAGI, per germline. The CDR3 totals 13 residues. In DNA, the CDR3 is TGTGCCAGCAGTTATCCTGGAGCCAACGTCCTGACTTTC. Translated, it gives CASSYPGANVLTF.

This rearrangement joins TRBV19 to TRBJ1-5, with TRBD1 matching over 8 bases. The ends lost 5 bases at V and 3 bases at J; junction bases unmatched: 6. Germline V gene sequence: CDR1 LNHDA, CDR2 SQIVND (reference sequence). The CDR3 has 15 residues. DNA for the CDR3: TGTGCCAGTAGTGCCCGACAGGGGTACAATCAGCCCCAGCATTTT. Translating it yields CASSARQGYNQPQHF. The entire variable domain, with the rest obtained from reference TRBV19 and TRBJ1-5, is as follows: DGGITQSPKYLFRKEGQNVTLSCEQNLNHDAMYWYRQDPGQGLRLIYYSQIVNDFQKGDIAEGYSVSREKKESFPLTVTSAQKNPTAFYLCASSARQGYNQPQHFGDGTRLSIL.

The chain recombines TRBV5-6 with TRBJ1-3; TRBD1 is a possible D gene (5 bases). This CDR3 region has 14 residues. Deletions cut 5 bases from V and 2 bases from J, with 11 bases between. CDR1 is SGHDT, CDR2 YYEEEE, per germline. In DNA, the CDR3 is TGTGCCAGCAGACTTCAGGGAACTGGAAACACCATATATTTT. Protein product: CASRLQGTGNTIYF.

V is TRBV7-2 and J is TRBJ2-1; D is perhaps TRBD2 (7 bases). The ends were cut back, 2 bases at V and 15 bases at J, with 20 bases in the middle. The germline V gene has CDR1 SGHTA and CDR2 FQGNSA. The CDR3 has 14 residues. The CDR3: CASSLNGGGGDPFF. The CDR3 DNA follows: TGTGCCAGCAGCTTAAATGGGGGGGGCGGTGATCCGTTCTTC.

The CDR3 region is CASTRGGQAWKQYF. The CDR3 region has the DNA TGTGCCAGCACCCGAGGGGGACAGGCCTGGAAACAGTACTTC. The genes are TRBV28 and TRBJ2-7; 8 bases line up with TRBD1. Germline V gives CDR1 MDHEN, CDR2 SYDVKM. J was trimmed by 10 bases and V by 7 bases; bases with no gene match: 15. The CDR3 covers 14 residues.

The genes are TRBV14 and TRBJ2-2, with 7 bases identical to TRBD2. Unmatched junction bases numbered 9, after V lost 3 bases and J lost 5 bases. The germline CDR1 and CDR2 sequences are SGHDN and FVKESK. CDR3 length: 16 residues. In DNA form, the CDR3 reads TGTGCCAGCAGCCATCGCCCGGGGCGGGAGACCGGGGAGCTGTTTTTT. Translation: CASSHRPGRETGELFF.

This chain links TRBV27 with TRBJ2-1; D call uncertain. CDR1 MNHEY and CDR2 SMNVEV come from the germline V gene (reference sequence). Trimming pared 1 base from V and 0 bases from J, leaving 10 bases between. The CDR3 is made up of 16 amino acids. CDR3: CASSLFADSSYNEQFF. CDR3 DNA: TGTGCCAGCAGTTTATTTGCGGATAGCTCCTACAATGAGCAGTTCTTC.

This chain connects TRBV24-1 to TRBJ2-1, with 14 bases fitting TRBD2. The CDR3 is 20 residues long. Germline assignment: CDR1 KGHDR and CDR2 SFDVKD. V was pared by 5 bases and J by 3 bases, with 14 bases of the junction left unmatched. CDR3 residues: CATSARTGLAGGQHYNEQFF. CDR3 nucleotide sequence: TGTGCCACCAGTGCACGAACTGGACTAGCGGGAGGTCAGCACTACAATGAGCAGTTCTTC.

This chain connects TRBV30 to TRBJ1-4; 7 bases match TRBD1. The CDR3 length is 14 residues. Germline V CDR1 and CDR2: GTSNPN, SVGIG (reference sequence). Germline trimming cut 0 bases from V and 5 bases from J; bases unmatched to any gene: 3. CDR3 amino acids: CAWSVTGANEKLFF. CDR3 nucleotides: TGTGCCTGGAGTGTAACAGGGGCAAATGAAAAACTGTTTTTT.

This sequence joins TRBV11-1 and TRBJ1-5; 11 nucleotides align to TRBD1. CDR3 length equals 19 residues. In germline, CDR1 is SGHAT, CDR2 FQDESV (reference sequence). V dropped 0 bases and J dropped 7; count of bases not matched to a gene: 14. CDR3: CASSLAPFPDRGQRQPQHF. The CDR3 DNA is TGTGCCAGCAGCTTAGCCCCCTTCCCGGACAGGGGGCAGCGGCAGCCCCAGCATTTT.

V usage is TRBV28 and J usage is TRBJ2-5; TRBD2 agrees at 8 bases. The J segment lost 5 bases and the V segment lost 5 bases, leaving 10 bases of the junction unmatched. CDR3 length equals 15 residues. Per the germline V gene, CDR1 is MDHEN and CDR2 is SYDVKM. The CDR3 DNA sequence: TGTGCCAGCAGTCGAGCGGGAGCTTTATCGGAGACCCAGTACTTC. Its translation: CASSRAGALSETQYF.